Listed here are 19 T cell receptor beta chains from one sample, sequenced in a study of blood T cell repertoires in COVID-19. Sequencing used immunoSEQ multiplex PCR; TCRdb keeps in-frame clones, though not all of them. The sample has hundreds of thousands of clones, around four fifths seen once. Material: peripheral blood. These TCRs come from a woman of 80 years or more with active or convalescent COVID-19.

This clone was counted a single time. The chain links TRBV19 to TRBJ2-4; the match to TRBD1 covers 7 bases. Trimming at V came to 4 bases and at J to 7 bases, leaving 4 bases not matched to a gene. There are 13 residues in the CDR3. CDR1 LNHDA and CDR2 SQIVND come from the germline V gene (reference sequence). CDR3 residues: CASSTDRANIQYF. CDR3 DNA sequence: TGTGCCAGTAGTACCGACAGGGCGAACATTCAGTACTTC. The full variable domain, its missing parts supplied by reference TRBV19 and TRBJ2-4, is DGGITQSPKYLFRKEGQNVTLSCEQNLNHDAMYWYRQDPGQGLRLIYYSQIVNDFQKGDIAEGYSVSREKKESFPLTVTSAQKNPTAFYLCASSTDRANIQYFGAGTRLSVL.

This clone was recorded only once. V and J are TRBV2 and TRBJ2-7; unclear D gene. Trimming pared 7 bases from V and 3 bases from J, leaving 7 bases between. The CDR3 contains 11 residues. Germline assignment: CDR1 SNHLY and CDR2 FYNNEI. This CDR3 reads CASKLVYEQYF. The CDR3 DNA reads as TGTGCCAGCAAGCTCGTCTACGAGCAGTACTTC.

CDR3 in DNA: TGTGCCAGCAGCTTGAACAGGGCGAGCACTGAAGCTTTCTTT. Protein: CASSLNRASTEAFF. The genes are TRBV7-2 and TRBJ1-1; weak D call: TRBD1 (6 bases). Germline-derived CDR1 and CDR2 are SGHTA and FQGNSA. Trimming removed 3 bases at V and 4 bases at J, with 12 bases between. The CDR3 is 14 amino acids.

J is TRBJ1-4 and V is TRBV3-1 (or the pseudogene TRBV3-2); D unclear. Per the germline V gene, CDR1 is LGHDT and CDR2 is YNNKEL (reference sequence). The CDR3 covers 15 residues. The V gene lost 0 bases and the J gene lost 5 bases, with 10 bases spanning the gap. In nucleotides, the CDR3 is TGTGCCAGCAGCCAAGATGCCAGCGCAAATGAAAAACTGTTTTTT. Amino acids: CASSQDASANEKLFF.

The V call is TRBV7-8, the J call TRBJ2-7; D not certain. The germline V gene encodes CDR1 SGHVS and CDR2 FQNEAQ. The CDR3 contains 12 residues. Trimming removed 0 bases at V and 7 bases at J, with 7 bases between. The CDR3 reads CASSLASVEQYF. The CDR3 DNA reads TGTGCCAGCAGCTTAGCGAGTGTGGAGCAGTACTTC.

CDR3 nucleotides: TGCGCCAGCAGTCGAGATGCGGTAGACACTGAAGCTTTCTTT. Its protein product is CASSRDAVDTEAFF. The rearrangement joins TRBV5-1 to TRBJ1-1, with D unclear. CDR3 length: 14 amino acids. The ends were cut back, 5 bases at V and 3 bases at J, with 14 bases in the middle. The germline CDR1 and CDR2 sequences are SGHRS and YFSETQ.

This chain joins TRBV6-5 and TRBJ1-6; possibly TRBD1 for D (6 bases). V gave up 5 bases and J gave up 5 bases, with 13 bases separating them. CDR3 length: 15 amino acids. Germline V gene data show CDR1 as MNHEY and CDR2 as SVGAGI. Here the CDR3 reads CASSLTGPDNSPLHF. The CDR3 DNA reads TGTGCCAGCAGTCTGACAGGCCCAGATAATTCACCCCTCCACTTT.

The CDR3 nucleotides are TGTGCCAGCAGGAAGACAGACCCCAACTATGGCTACACCTTC. It translates to CASRKTDPNYGYTF. This sequence joins TRBV25-1 and TRBJ1-2, with a weak D call TRBD1 (5 bases). The CDR3 runs to 14 residues. Per the germline V gene, CDR1 is MGHDK and CDR2 is SYGVNS. With 6 bases removed from V and 2 bases from J, the gap between germline ends came to 13 bases.

The chain combines TRBV7-2 with TRBJ1-5; D might be TRBD1 (6 bases). V was shortened by 0 bases and J by 6 bases, with 12 bases between the two germline ends. The CDR3 spans 15 residues. Germline CDR1 is SGHTA and CDR2 is FQGNSA. The CDR3 sequence: CASSLARGGIQPQHF. For the CDR3, the DNA is TGTGCCAGCAGCTTAGCGCGTGGGGGCATTCAGCCCCAGCATTTT. The full variable domain, completed using reference TRBV7-2 and TRBJ1-5, is GAGVSQSPSNKVTEKGKDVELRCDPISGHTALYWYRQSLGQGLEFLIYFQGNSAPDKSGLPSDRFSAERTGGSVSTLTIQRTQQEDSAVYLCASSLARGGIQPQHFGDGTRLSIL.

The rearrangement links TRBV5-1 to TRBJ2-5; 7 bases line up with TRBD1. J gave up 2 bases and V 4 bases, and 5 bases lay outside the gene matches. The CDR3 covers 14 residues. Germline lookup yields CDR1 SGHRS and CDR2 YFSETQ. Here the CDR3 DNA reads TGCGCCAGCAGCGTAGGGACAGAACAAGAGACCCAGTACTTC. This gives the protein CASSVGTEQETQYF.

The chain is built from TRBV9 and TRBJ2-1; 9 bases agree with TRBD2. The CDR3 loop spans 16 amino acids. The junction had 6 bases not matched to a gene; V was cut back by 0 bases and J by 5 bases. Germline V gene sequence: CDR1 SGDLS, CDR2 YYNGEE. CDR3 region: CASSVGISGSNNEQFF. The CDR3 DNA follows: TGTGCCAGCAGCGTAGGAATTAGCGGGAGTAACAATGAGCAGTTCTTC.

The chain combines TRBV7-2 with TRBJ2-1; 11 bases fit TRBD2. Germline V CDR1 and CDR2: SGHTA, FQGNSA. The CDR3 has 17 residues. The trim removed 0 bases at V and 2 bases at J, leaving 3 bases unmatched. The CDR3 region has the DNA TGTGCCAGCAGCTTAGCGCCGGGACTAGCGGCCTACAATGAGCAGTTCTTC. It translates to CASSLAPGLAAYNEQFF. The complete variable domain, with remaining parts taken from reference TRBV7-2 and TRBJ2-1, reads GAGVSQSPSNKVTEKGKDVELRCDPISGHTALYWYRQSLGQGLEFLIYFQGNSAPDKSGLPSDRFSAERTGGSVSTLTIQRTQQEDSAVYLCASSLAPGLAAYNEQFFGPGTRLTVL.

J is TRBJ1-2 and V is TRBV24-1, with D perhaps matching TRBD1 (5 bases). V gave up 7 bases and J gave up 13 bases, with 18 bases separating them. This CDR3 is built from 12 residues. Germline CDR1 KGHDR, CDR2 SFDVKD. In nucleotides, the CDR3 is TGTGCCACCAGCACAGAATGGGGCATGACCACCTTC. As protein: CATSTEWGMTTF.

CDR3 DNA: TGTGCCATCCGGACAGGAAAGAATGAAAAACTGTTTTTT. This sequence encodes CAIRTGKNEKLFF. The rearrangement uses TRBV10-3 and TRBJ1-4, with 7 bases aligning to TRBD1. The trim removed 8 bases at V and 5 bases at J, leaving 5 bases unmatched. This CDR3 contains 13 residues. Germline V gene sequence: CDR1 ENHRY, CDR2 SYGVKD.

The CDR3 region is CASSLVPRTEAFF. The CDR3 DNA sequence: TGTGCCAGCAGCTTGGTACCGCGGACTGAAGCTTTCTTT. This chain uses TRBV5-6 with TRBJ1-1, with D unclear. Germline CDR1 and CDR2: SGHDT and YYEEEE. The CDR3 spans 13 residues. Trimming removed 0 bases at V and 5 bases at J, with 8 bases between. Variable domain in full (rest from reference TRBV5-6 and TRBJ1-1): DAGVTQSPTHLIKTRGQQVTLRCSPKSGHDTVSWYQQALGQGPQFIFQYYEEEERQRGNFPDRFSGHQFPNYSSELNVNALLLGDSALYLCASSLVPRTEAFFGQGTRLTVV.

This clone was observed a handful of times. V and J are TRBV4-1 and TRBJ1-6; no definite D call. Germline CDR1 is MGHRA and CDR2 is YSYEKL. The V end was cut by 2 bases, the J end by 8 bases, with 13 bases between. The CDR3 extends over 15 amino acids. DNA of the CDR3: TGCGCCAGCAGCCAAATATCGTTCCCGGATTCACCCCTCCACTTT. Its translation: CASSQISFPDSPLHF.

The genes are TRBV7-2 and TRBJ2-1; 9 bases line up with TRBD2. Germline lookup yields CDR1 SGHTA and CDR2 FQGNSA. Unmatched junction bases numbered 3, after V lost 1 base and J lost 5 bases. The CDR3 totals 15 residues. CDR3 protein: CASSLVAGGNNEQFF. The DNA of the CDR3 is TGTGCCAGCAGCTTAGTCGCGGGGGGGAACAATGAGCAGTTCTTC.

The rearrangement uses TRBV5-1 and TRBJ1-2; 9 nucleotides agree with TRBD1. Germline V gene data show CDR1 as SGHRS and CDR2 as YFSETQ. The CDR3 runs to 14 residues. Trimming at V came to 4 bases and at J to 4 bases, leaving 5 bases not matched to a gene. Written as DNA, the CDR3 is TGCGCCAGCAGCGGAGGGACAGGGAGCTATGGCTACACCTTC. Its protein product is CASSGGTGSYGYTF.

The rearrangement joins TRBV7-2 to TRBJ2-5; 8 bases match TRBD2. CDR1 is SGHTA and CDR2 is FQGNSA in the germline V gene. The J segment lost 1 base and the V segment lost 3 bases, leaving 4 bases of the junction unmatched. The CDR3 is made up of 15 amino acids. In DNA, the CDR3 is TGTGCCAGCAGCTTCCCTAGCGGGCTCCAAGAGACCCAGTACTTC. It encodes CASSFPSGLQETQYF.